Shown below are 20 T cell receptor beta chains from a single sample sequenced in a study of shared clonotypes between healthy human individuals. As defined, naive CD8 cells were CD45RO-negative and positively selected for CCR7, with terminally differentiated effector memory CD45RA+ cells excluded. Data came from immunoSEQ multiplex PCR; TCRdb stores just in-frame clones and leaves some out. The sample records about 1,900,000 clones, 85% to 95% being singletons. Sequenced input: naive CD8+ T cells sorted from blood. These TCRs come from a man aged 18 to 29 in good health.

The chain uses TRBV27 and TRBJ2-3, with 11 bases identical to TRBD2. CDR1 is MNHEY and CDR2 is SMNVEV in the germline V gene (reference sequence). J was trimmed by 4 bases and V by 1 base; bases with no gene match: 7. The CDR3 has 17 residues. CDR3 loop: CASSLWASGGKADTQYF. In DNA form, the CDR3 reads TGTGCCAGCAGTTTATGGGCTAGCGGGGGGAAAGCAGATACGCAGTATTTT.

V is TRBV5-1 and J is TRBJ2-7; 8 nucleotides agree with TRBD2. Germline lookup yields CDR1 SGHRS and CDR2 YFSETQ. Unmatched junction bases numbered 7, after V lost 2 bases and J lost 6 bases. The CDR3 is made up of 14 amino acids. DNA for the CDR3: TGCGCCAGCAGCTTCTTCGGGGGGGAGTTCGAGCAGTACTTC. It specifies CASSFFGGEFEQYF.

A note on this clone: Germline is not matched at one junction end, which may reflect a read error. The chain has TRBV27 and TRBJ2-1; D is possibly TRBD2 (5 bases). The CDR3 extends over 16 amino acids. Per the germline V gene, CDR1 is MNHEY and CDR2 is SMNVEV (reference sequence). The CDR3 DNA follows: TGTGCCAGCAGTCTATCGGCCGGGATTCCCTACAATGAGCAGTTCTTC. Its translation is CASSLSAGIPYNEQFF.

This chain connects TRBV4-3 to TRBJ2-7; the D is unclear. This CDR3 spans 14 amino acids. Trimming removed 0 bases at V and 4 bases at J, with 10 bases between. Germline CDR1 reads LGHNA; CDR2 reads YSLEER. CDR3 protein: CASSQEVWGYEQYF. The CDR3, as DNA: TGCGCCAGCAGCCAAGAAGTTTGGGGTTACGAGCAGTACTTC.

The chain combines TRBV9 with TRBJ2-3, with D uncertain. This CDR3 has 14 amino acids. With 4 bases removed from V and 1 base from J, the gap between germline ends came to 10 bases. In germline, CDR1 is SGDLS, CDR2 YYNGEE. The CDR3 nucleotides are TGTGCCAGCAGCACCTTGTTAGGCACAGATACGCAGTATTTT. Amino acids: CASSTLLGTDTQYF.

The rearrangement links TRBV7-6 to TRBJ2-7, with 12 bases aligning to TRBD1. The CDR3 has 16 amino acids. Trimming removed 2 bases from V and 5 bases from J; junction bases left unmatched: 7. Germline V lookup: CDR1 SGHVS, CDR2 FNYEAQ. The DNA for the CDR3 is TGTGCCAGCAGCTTATTTCCTGGGACAGGGGGCCACGAGCAGTACTTC. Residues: CASSLFPGTGGHEQYF.

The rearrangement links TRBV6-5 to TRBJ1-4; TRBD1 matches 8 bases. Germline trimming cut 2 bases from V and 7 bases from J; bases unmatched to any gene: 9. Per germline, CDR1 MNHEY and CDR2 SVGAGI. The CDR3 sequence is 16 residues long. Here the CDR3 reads CASSYVGVTGAEKLFF. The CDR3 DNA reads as TGTGCCAGCAGTTACGTGGGGGTGACAGGGGCTGAAAAACTGTTTTTT.

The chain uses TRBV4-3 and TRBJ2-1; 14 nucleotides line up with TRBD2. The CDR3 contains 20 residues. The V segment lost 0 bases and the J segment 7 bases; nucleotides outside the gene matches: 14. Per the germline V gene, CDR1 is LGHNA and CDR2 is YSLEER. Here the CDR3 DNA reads TGCGCCAGCAGCCAAGACCCTCCCACCGGGGGACTAGCGGGAGAGAATGAGCAGTTCTTC. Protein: CASSQDPPTGGLAGENEQFF.

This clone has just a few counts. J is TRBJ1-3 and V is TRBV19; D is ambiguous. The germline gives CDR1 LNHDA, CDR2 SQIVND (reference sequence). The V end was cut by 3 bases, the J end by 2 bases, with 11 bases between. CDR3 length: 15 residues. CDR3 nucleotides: TGTGCCAGTAGTATTGCAGCAGCCGCTGGAAACACCATATATTTT. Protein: CASSIAAAAGNTIYF.

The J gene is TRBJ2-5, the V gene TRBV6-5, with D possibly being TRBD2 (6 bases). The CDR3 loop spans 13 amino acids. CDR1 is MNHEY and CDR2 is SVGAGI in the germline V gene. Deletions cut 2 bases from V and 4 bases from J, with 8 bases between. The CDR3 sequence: CASSYGDSETQYF. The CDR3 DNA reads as TGTGCCAGCAGTTACGGGGACTCAGAGACCCAGTACTTC.

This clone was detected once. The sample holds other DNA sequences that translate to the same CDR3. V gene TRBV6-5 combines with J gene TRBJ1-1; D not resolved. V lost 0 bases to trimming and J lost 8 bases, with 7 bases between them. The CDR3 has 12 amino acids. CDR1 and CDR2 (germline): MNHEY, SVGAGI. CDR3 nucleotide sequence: TGTGCCAGCAGTTACTCAGCGGGGGAAGCTTTCTTT. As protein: CASSYSAGEAFF.

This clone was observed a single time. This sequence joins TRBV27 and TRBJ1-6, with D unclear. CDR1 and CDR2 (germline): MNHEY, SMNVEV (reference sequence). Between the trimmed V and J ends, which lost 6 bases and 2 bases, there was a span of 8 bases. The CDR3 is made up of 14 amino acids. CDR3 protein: CASSQVPYNSPLHF. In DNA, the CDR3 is TGTGCCAGCAGCCAGGTCCCCTATAATTCACCCCTCCACTTT.

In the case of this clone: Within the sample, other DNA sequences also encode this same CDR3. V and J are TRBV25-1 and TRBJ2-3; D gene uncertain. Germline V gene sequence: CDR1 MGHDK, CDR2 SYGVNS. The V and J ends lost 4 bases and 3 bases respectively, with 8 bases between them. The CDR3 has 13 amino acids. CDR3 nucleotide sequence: TGTGCCAGCAGTGCTACGTCTACAGATACGCAGTATTTT. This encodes CASSATSTDTQYF.

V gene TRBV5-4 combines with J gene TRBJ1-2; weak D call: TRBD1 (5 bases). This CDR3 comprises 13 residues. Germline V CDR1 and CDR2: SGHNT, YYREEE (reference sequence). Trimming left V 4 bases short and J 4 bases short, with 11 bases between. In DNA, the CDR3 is TGTGCCAGCAGCCCGACAGAGAGCTATGGCTACACCTTC. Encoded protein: CASSPTESYGYTF.

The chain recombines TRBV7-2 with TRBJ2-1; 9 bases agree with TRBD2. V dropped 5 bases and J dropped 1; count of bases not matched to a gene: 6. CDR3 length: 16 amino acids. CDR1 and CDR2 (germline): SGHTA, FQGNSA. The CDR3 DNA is TGTGCCAGCAGCCGGATAGCGGGAGTTTCCTACAATGAGCAGTTCTTC. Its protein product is CASSRIAGVSYNEQFF.

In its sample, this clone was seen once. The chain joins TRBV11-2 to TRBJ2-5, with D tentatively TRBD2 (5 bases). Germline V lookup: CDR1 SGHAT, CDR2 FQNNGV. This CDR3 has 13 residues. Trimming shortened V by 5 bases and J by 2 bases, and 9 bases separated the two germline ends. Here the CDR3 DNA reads TGTGCCAGCAGCCCGACTAATCAAGAGACCCAGTACTTC. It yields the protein CASSPTNQETQYF.

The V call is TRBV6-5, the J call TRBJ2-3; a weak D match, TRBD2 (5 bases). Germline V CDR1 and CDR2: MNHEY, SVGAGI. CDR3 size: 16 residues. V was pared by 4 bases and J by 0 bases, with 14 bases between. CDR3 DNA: TGTGCCAGCAGTTCCTTGGGAGAACTCAGCACAGATACGCAGTATTTT. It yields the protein CASSSLGELSTDTQYF.

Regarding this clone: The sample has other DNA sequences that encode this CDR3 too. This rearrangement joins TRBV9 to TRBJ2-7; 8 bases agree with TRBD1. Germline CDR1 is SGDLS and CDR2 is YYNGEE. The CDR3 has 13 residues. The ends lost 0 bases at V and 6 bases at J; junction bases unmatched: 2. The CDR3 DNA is TGTGCCAGCAGCGTAGTACAGGGGGGCGAGCAGTACTTC. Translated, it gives CASSVVQGGEQYF. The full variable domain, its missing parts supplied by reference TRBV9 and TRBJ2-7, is DSGVTQTPKHLITATGQRVTLRCSPRSGDLSVYWYQQSLDQGLQFLIQYYNGEERAKGNILERFSAQQFPDLHSELNLSSLELGDSALYFCASSVVQGGEQYFGPGTRLTVT.

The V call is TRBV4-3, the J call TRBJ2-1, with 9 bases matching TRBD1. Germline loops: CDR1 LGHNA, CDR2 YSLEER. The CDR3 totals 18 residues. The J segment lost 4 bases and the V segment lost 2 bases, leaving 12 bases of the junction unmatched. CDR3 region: CASSQLTPGTGLYNEQFF. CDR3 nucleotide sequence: TGCGCCAGCAGCCAACTAACGCCCGGGACAGGGTTATACAATGAGCAGTTCTTC.

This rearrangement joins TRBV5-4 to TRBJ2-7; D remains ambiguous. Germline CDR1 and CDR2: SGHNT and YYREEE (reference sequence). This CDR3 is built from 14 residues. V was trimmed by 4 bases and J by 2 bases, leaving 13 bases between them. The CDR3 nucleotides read TGTGCCAGCAGCGCCCGAGACTCAGCCTACGAGCAGTACTTC. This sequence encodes CASSARDSAYEQYF.